This entry describes one T cell receptor (beta chain). The sample comes from a study of blood T cells in healthy people across ages. A second PCR, run for roughly 7 to 11 cycles, used a sample-barcoded 5' primer plus a J-beta primer mix. One entry per CDR3 protein, called by TCRdb with MiXCR from the 5' RACE reads. Of nearly 800,000 distinct CDR3 sequences in the sample, around 25% were seen once. V was pared by 1 base and J by 3 bases, with 10 bases between. CDR1 is LGHDT, CDR2 YNNKEL, per germline (reference sequence). CDR3 length: 14 residues. A further study also used this sample, focusing on T cells of mothers and their children.

This TCR came from a boy between 10 and 17 years old in good health. J is TRBJ2-7 and V is TRBV3-1; perhaps D is TRBD1 or TRBD2 (5 bases each). Material for sequencing was blood. The CDR3 protein is CASSQGGTVYEQYF. The CDR3 bases are TGTGCCAGCAGCCAAGGGGGGACGGTCTACGAGCAGTACTTC.